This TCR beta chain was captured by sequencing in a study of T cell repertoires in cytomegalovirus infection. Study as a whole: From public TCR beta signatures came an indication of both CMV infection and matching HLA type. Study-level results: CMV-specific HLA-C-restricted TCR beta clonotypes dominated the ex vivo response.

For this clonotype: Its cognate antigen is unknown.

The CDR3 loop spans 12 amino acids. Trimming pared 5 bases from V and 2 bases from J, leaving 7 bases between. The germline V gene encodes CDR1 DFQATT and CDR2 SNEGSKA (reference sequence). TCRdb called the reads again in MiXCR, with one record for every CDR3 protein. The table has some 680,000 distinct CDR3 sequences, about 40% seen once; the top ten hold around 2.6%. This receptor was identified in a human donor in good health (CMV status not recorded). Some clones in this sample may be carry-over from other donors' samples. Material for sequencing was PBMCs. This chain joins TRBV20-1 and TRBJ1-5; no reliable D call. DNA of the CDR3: TGCAGTGCTCAGAAGCGCAATCAGCCCCAGCATTTT. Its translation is CSAQKRNQPQHF.